This TCR beta chain was retrieved from a study of Graves' ophthalmopathy and Graves' hyperthyroidism. Amplification from RNA transcripts yielded the TCR beta CDR3 regions. First-round RT-PCR used HTBI primers; second-round multiplex PCR followed. MiXCR was run by TCRdb on the multiplex PCR reads, yielding one entry per CDR3 protein. The repertoire consists of 600,000 to 650,000 distinct CDR3 sequences, with about 20% occurring once and the leading ten covering approximately 7.7%. The sample taken for sequencing was peripheral blood. The TCR sequence derives from a woman younger than 35 with stable Graves' hyperthyroidism. Some clones in this sample may be carry-over from other donors' samples.

This chain's CDR3 is CASSALQGMETEAFF. The CDR3 bases are TGTGCCAGCTCAGCGTTACAGGGCATGGAAACTGAAGCTTTCTTT. The J gene is TRBJ1-1, the V gene TRBV18; a weak D match, TRBD1 (6 bases). With 5 bases removed from V and 5 bases from J, the gap between germline ends came to 18 bases. The V gene's germline CDR1 is KGHSH and CDR2 LQKENI. The CDR3 spans 15 residues. The full variable domain, in which reference TRBV18 and TRBJ1-1 provide the parts outside the CDR3, is NAGVMQNPRHLVRRRGQEARLRCSPMKGHSHVYWYRQLPEEGLKFMVYLQKENIIDESGMPKERFSAEFPKEGPSILRIQQVVRGDSAAYFCASSALQGMETEAFFGQGTRLTVV.